The clone carrying this T cell receptor (beta chain) was observed a few times. TCRdb fed the RT-PCR reads into MiXCR, producing one record per CDR3 protein. This table holds about 680,000 distinct CDR3 sequences, approximately 15% found once. The CDR3 loop spans 14 amino acids. CDR1 and CDR2 (germline): SGHVS, FNYEAQ. The V end was cut by 2 bases, the J end by 2 bases, with 9 bases between. V gene TRBV7-6 combines with J gene TRBJ2-5; D remains unclear. The origin of this receptor is a female donor in good health, serving as a healthy control. Input material: memory CD4+ T cells from blood. This CDR3 reads CASSLSYSQETQYF. The CDR3 DNA follows: TGTGCCAGCAGCTTAAGCTACAGTCAAGAGACCCAGTACTTC.